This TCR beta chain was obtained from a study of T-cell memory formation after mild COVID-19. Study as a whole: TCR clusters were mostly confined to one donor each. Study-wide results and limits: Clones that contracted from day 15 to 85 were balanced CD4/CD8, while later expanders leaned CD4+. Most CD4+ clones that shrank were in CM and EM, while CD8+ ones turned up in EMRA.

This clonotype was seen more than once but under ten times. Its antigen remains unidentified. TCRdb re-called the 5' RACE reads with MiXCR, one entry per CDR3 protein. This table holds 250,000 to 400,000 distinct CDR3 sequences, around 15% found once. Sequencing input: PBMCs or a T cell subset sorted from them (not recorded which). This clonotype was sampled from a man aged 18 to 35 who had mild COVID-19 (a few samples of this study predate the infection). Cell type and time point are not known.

CDR3 region: CASSLLGGYEAFF. The CDR3 coding sequence is TGTGCCAGCAGCTTGTTGGGGGGTTATGAAGCTTTCTTT. The chain has TRBV7-2 and TRBJ1-1; D might be TRBD1 (5 bases). Germline assignment: CDR1 SGHTA and CDR2 FQGNSA. V gave up 3 bases and J gave up 7 bases, with 12 bases separating them. The CDR3 is 13 residues long.